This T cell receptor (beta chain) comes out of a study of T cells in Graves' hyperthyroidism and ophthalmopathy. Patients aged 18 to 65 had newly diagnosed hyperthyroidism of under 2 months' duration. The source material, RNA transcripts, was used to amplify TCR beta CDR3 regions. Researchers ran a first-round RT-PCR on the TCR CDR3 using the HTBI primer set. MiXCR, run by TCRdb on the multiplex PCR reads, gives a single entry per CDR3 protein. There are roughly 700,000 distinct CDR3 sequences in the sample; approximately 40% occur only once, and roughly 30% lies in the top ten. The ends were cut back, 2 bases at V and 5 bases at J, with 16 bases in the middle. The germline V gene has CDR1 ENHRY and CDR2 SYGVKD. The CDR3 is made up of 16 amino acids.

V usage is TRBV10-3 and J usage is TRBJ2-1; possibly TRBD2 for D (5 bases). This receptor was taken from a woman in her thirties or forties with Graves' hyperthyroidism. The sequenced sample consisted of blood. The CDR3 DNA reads TGTGCCATCAGTGAGAGACGGGAAGAGAGGAACAATGAGCAGTTCTTC. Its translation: CAISERREERNNEQFF.